This T cell receptor beta chain was captured by sequencing in a study of T cell responses to AZD1222 COVID-19 vaccine. CDR3 length equals 14 residues. Germline CDR1 reads SGHAT; CDR2 reads FQNNGV. Trimming removed 5 bases at V and 10 bases at J, with 19 bases between. The method was immunoSEQ multiplex PCR; TCRdb's version includes in-frame clones alone and lacks a portion of them. The table records under 200,000 clones, about 91% of them present only once. The input for sequencing was peripheral blood, taken on day 0 of MenACWY control vaccination. The rearrangement uses TRBV11-2 and TRBJ2-3; D tentatively reads TRBD1 or TRBD2 (5 bases each). This TCR was sampled from an adult in good health. The CDR3 region is CASSRSRVGDAQYF. The DNA for the CDR3 is TGTGCCAGCAGCCGATCGCGGGTGGGGGATGCGCAGTATTTT.